One TCR beta chain is described in this entry. These data belong to a study of cytotoxic CD8 clonotypes in ibrutinib-treated CLL. Study-wide background: Partial response occurred in roughly 24 patients and complete response in 2; at median about 70 months, roughly 14 remained remitted and about 12 progressed.

The intended depth for sequencing was 1 in 200,000 to 1 in 1 million T cells. Using immunoSEQ multiplex PCR, the repertoire was profiled, and TCRdb retains in-frame clones only, with some absent. The data show some 310,000 clones, 80% seen once. The material was PBMCs, obtained before ibrutinib treatment. The source of this sequence is a human donor with chronic lymphocytic leukemia.

In DNA form, the CDR3 reads TGCAGCGGGCGGGGAGCTAACTATGGCTACACCTTC. Residues: CSGRGANYGYTF. The chain is built from TRBV29-1 and TRBJ1-2; D gene unclear. The V end was cut by 7 bases, the J end by 0 bases, with 9 bases between. CDR1 and CDR2 from the germline V gene are SQVTM and ANQGSEA. The CDR3 is 12 amino acids.